The text below deals with one TCR beta chain. Its antigen is not identified. Here immunoSEQ multiplex PCR was the method, and the copy in TCRdb shows in-frame clones only, minus some. The sample carries roughly 70,000 clones, more than 75% recorded once. These data are taken from a study of T cell responses to AZD1222 COVID-19 vaccine. Findings and limits, study-wide: Recipients of two AZD1222 doses showed rising Spike-specific TCR breadth and depth.

V was pared by 4 bases and J by 4 bases, with 6 bases of the junction left unmatched. Germline V CDR1 and CDR2: LNHDA, SQIVND (reference sequence). This CDR3 contains 14 residues. This sample comprised peripheral blood, obtained on day 0 of AZD1222 vaccination. This chain links TRBV19 with TRBJ1-2; 7 bases agree with TRBD1. This clonotype was obtained from an adult in good health. The CDR3 region has the DNA TGTGCCAGTAGTACCCGACAGGGCGGCTATGGCTACACCTTC. Amino acids: CASSTRQGGYGYTF.